Reported below is one TCR beta chain. The target antigen is unknown. All CD8+ T cell subsets were sorted in triplicate at 300,000 to 350,000 cells each. Naive CD8+ T cells had a CD45RO-CCR7+CD27+CD95- phenotype. The data are from a study of CXCR3-negative and CXCR3-positive naive CD8 T cells. Study context: A total of about 135 million TRB reads was generated, with about 1.5 +/- 0.3 million per library.

General study results and limits: The TRB CDR3s that CXCR3-positive naive cells carried were more hydrophobic than those of CXCR3-negative naive cells. Naive subsets did not differ in surface CD5, and TRB CDR3 properties served to infer TCR strength.

TRB cDNA was prepared as libraries by UMI-labeled 5' RACE. TCRdb processed the 5' RACE reads again and assigns one entry to each CDR3 protein, with no DNA. Reported are about 50,000 distinct CDR3 sequences; the ten largest clones contain 0.56%. The CDR3 has 14 residues. The germline gives CDR1 SEHNR, CDR2 FQNEAQ (reference sequence). This sequence originates from a human donor in good health. Some clones in this sample may be carry-over from other donors' samples. The chain employs TRBV7-9 and TRBJ2-3. Sequencing input: naive CXCR3+ CD8+ T cells from blood. Subset of the sample: CD45RO-CCR7+CD27+CD95- naive CD8+ T cells expressing CXCR3 (TNR3+). CDR3 residues: CASRLPTSTDTQYF.